The source of this TCR beta chain is a study of cytomegalovirus exposure and HLA in healthy donors. Overall study context: Genetic ancestry analysis placed about 80% of the 398 donors that were genotyped in the Caucasian-associated cluster.

13 Jbeta primers and 60 Vbeta primers were used for the PCR. Data came from immunoSEQ multiplex PCR; TCRdb stores just in-frame clones and leaves some out. The sample carries roughly 160,000 clones, over 80% recorded once. The study, taken as a whole, reports: Near-uniform donor sequencing depth was presumed by presence/absence analyses. For cytomegalovirus status, the classifier reportedly gave diagnoses with high specificity and sensitivity. An analysis that was carried out later associated fewer than 20,000 TCR beta sequences with HLA alleles at 0.05 false discovery rate.

Germline V lookup: CDR1 SQVTM, CDR2 ANQGSEA. Trimming pared 4 bases from V and 3 bases from J, leaving 15 bases between. The CDR3 loop spans 14 amino acids. Notes on this clone: Antigen: not known.

V gene TRBV29-1 combines with J gene TRBJ1-1; the D gene is possibly TRBD1 (6 bases). The sequence was collected from a boy between 2 and 10 years old in good health and CMV-seronegative. Sequencing input: PBMCs. Here the CDR3 reads CSVGKRDIDTEAFF. CDR3 DNA: TGCAGCGTTGGGAAGCGGGACATAGACACTGAAGCTTTCTTT.